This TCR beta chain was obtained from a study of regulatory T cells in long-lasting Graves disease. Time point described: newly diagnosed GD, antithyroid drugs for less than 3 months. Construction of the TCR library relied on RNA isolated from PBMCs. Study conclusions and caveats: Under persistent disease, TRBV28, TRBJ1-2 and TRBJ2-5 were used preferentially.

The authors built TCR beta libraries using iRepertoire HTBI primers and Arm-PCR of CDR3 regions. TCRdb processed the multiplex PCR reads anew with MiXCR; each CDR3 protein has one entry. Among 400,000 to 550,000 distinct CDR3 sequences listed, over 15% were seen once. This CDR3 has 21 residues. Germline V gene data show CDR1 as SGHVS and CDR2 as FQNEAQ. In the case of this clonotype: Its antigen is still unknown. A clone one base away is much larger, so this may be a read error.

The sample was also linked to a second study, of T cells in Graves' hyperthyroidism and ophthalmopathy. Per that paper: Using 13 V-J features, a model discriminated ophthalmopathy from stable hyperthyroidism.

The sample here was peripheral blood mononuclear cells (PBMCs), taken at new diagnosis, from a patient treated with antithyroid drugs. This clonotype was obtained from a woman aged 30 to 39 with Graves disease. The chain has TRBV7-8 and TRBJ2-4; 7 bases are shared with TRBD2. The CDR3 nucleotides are TGTGCCAGCAGCTTAGCGCGTCGGCTAGCGGACTACCCTCGGGCCACAAACATTCAGTACTTC. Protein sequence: CASSLARRLADYPRATNIQYF.